Included here is one T cell receptor (delta chain) sequence, with context. The protein held in TCRdb is that of a much larger clone and does not match this DNA's translation at residue 8, likely because of a read error; the protein shown is translated from the DNA. These data belong to a study of γδ T cells in repeated Plasmodium falciparum infection. Study-level background: The natural-infection arm compared Malian children under seasonal malaria with matched Australian children.

Bulk repertoires came from Vgamma9/Vdelta2+ or Vdelta2-negative gammadelta T cells flow-sorted from PBMC. TCRdb re-called the multiplex PCR reads via CATT. This table holds tens of thousands of delta-chain clones, roughly 1.6% found once. CDR1 is GEAIGNYY and CDR2 is EKD in the germline V gene. Trimming pared 2 bases from V and 0 bases from J, leaving 30 bases between. CDR3 length equals 21 residues. Sequencing was performed on gamma-delta T cells from blood. The chain carries TRDV2 and TRDJ1; D is undetermined. The J gene, not given by TCRdb, was assigned here from a germline match of the nucleotide sequence. The TCR was taken from a pool of human donors (malaria-infected and uninfected, not separated). DNA of the CDR3: TGTGCCTGTGACATTCTTAAAGCGGGAACGTCCTCGAACGGGTACACCGATAAACTCATCTTT. Translating it yields CACDILKAGTSSNGYTDKLIF.